These 31 T cell receptor beta chains were all obtained from the same sample, sequenced in a study of T cell responses to AZD1222 COVID-19 vaccine. Profiling relied on immunoSEQ multiplex PCR, and the TCRdb table lists in-frame clones only, not all of them. The sample records about 150,000 clones, around 92% being singletons. The specimen was peripheral blood, collected 28 days after the second AZD1222 dose. These receptors were taken from an adult who received the AZD1222 COVID-19 vaccine.

The gene calls are TRBV29-1 and TRBJ2-1; D gene unclear. The CDR3 runs to 10 residues. Trimming cost V 7 bases and J 8 bases, with 9 bases left between them. Germline values: CDR1 SQVTM, CDR2 ANQGSEA. The CDR3 nucleotides are TGCAGCGCACTATTCGATGAGCAGTTCTTC. Translating it yields CSALFDEQFF.

This clone has just one count. The chain uses TRBV6-1 and TRBJ1-5; 9 bases are a match to TRBD1. This CDR3 has 15 amino acids. Germline assignment: CDR1 MNHNS and CDR2 SASEGT. Trimming at V came to 1 base and at J to 7 bases, leaving 5 bases not matched to a gene. The CDR3 region has the DNA TGTGCCAGCAGTGAAGGGACAGGGGTTCCCCAGCCCCAGCATTTT. It is translated as CASSEGTGVPQPQHF.

CDR3 region: CASTPRGSQETQYF. CDR3 nucleotide sequence: TGTGCCAGCACCCCCAGGGGCAGCCAAGAGACCCAGTACTTC. The chain joins TRBV6-5 to TRBJ2-5, with a weak D call TRBD1 (6 bases). The V gene's germline CDR1 is MNHEY and CDR2 SVGAGI. Trimming removed 7 bases at V and 1 base at J, with 13 bases between. The length of the CDR3 is 14 residues.

The rearrangement uses TRBV3-1 (or the pseudogene TRBV3-2) and TRBJ2-1; D assignment may be TRBD1 or TRBD2 (6 bases each). Trimming left V 3 bases short and J 9 bases short, with 15 bases between. The germline V gene has CDR1 LGHDT and CDR2 YNNKEL (reference sequence). The CDR3 loop spans 14 amino acids. The CDR3 loop reads CASSHPEGGTEQFF. DNA of the CDR3: TGTGCCAGCAGCCATCCTGAGGGGGGCACTGAGCAGTTCTTC.

The gene calls are TRBV14 and TRBJ2-5; 8 bases align to TRBD2. CDR3 length: 16 amino acids. The V gene end was trimmed by 4 bases and the J gene end by 2 bases; junction bases not matched to a gene: 9. CDR1 is SGHDN, CDR2 FVKESK, per germline. This CDR3 is CASSRTAGVRQETQYF. The CDR3 DNA sequence: TGTGCCAGCAGCCGTACAGCGGGAGTGAGACAAGAGACCCAGTACTTC.

The chain links TRBV3-1 (or the pseudogene TRBV3-2) to TRBJ2-7, with a tentative D call TRBD2 (6 bases). The V and J ends lost 0 bases and 0 bases respectively, with 9 bases between them. The CDR3 spans 15 residues. Germline V gene data show CDR1 as LGHDT and CDR2 as YNNKEL (reference sequence). The CDR3 DNA sequence: TGTGCCAGCAGCCAAGACGGAGGGTTCTCCTACGAGCAGTACTTC. Translating gives CASSQDGGFSYEQYF.

The rearrangement links TRBV12-3 or TRBV12-4 to TRBJ2-1; no reliable D call. V was clipped by 6 bases and J by 5 bases, with 11 bases between them. The CDR3 runs to 13 residues. As DNA, the CDR3 is TGTGCCAGCAGCCCCTCAGGCCACAATGAGCAGTTCTTC. Its translation: CASSPSGHNEQFF.

CDR3 residues: CASSPVGGENIQYF. Here the CDR3 DNA reads TGTGCCAGCAGCCCCGTTGGGGGCGAAAACATTCAGTACTTC. V and J are TRBV7-2 and TRBJ2-4, with a weak D call TRBD1 (6 bases). The CDR3 length is 14 residues. Trimming took off 5 bases at V and 5 bases at J, with 13 bases between the two ends. Germline assignment: CDR1 SGHTA and CDR2 FQGNSA.

The chain employs TRBV5-5 and TRBJ1-2; no reliable D call. The length of the CDR3 is 15 residues. From germline, CDR1 is SGHKS and CDR2 YYEKEE (reference sequence). V dropped 3 bases and J dropped 8 bases, with 20 bases sitting between them. CDR3 amino acids: CASSYGSATSGGYTF. CDR3 nucleotide sequence: TGTGCCAGCAGCTATGGGTCAGCTACCTCTGGGGGCTACACCTTC.

The gene calls are TRBV5-6 and TRBJ1-2; D unclear. From germline, CDR1 is SGHDT and CDR2 YYEEEE. V was trimmed by 2 bases and J by 6 bases, leaving 11 bases between them. The CDR3 is made up of 13 amino acids. For the CDR3, the DNA is TGTGCCAGCAGCTTCGGGAGGGTGAATGGCTACACCTTC. Its translation: CASSFGRVNGYTF.

J is TRBJ1-2 and V is TRBV6-5, with D possibly matching TRBD1 (5 bases). Looked up from germline, CDR1 is MNHEY and CDR2 is SVGAGI. Trimming shortened V by 0 bases and J by 4 bases, and 12 bases separated the two germline ends. CDR3 length equals 15 residues. The CDR3 sequence: CASSYSSGPIYGYTF. CDR3 nucleotide sequence: TGTGCCAGCAGTTACTCGTCGGGACCGATCTATGGCTACACCTTC.

This sequence joins TRBV12-3 or TRBV12-4 and TRBJ2-5; unclear D gene. The germline V and J ends were trimmed by 5 bases and 5 bases, with 12 bases remaining between them. The CDR3 runs to 13 residues. CDR3 in DNA: TGTGCCAGCAGTAATCAGCGACGGGAGACCCAGTACTTC. Its translation is CASSNQRRETQYF.

The chain links TRBV30 to TRBJ1-1; D is possibly TRBD1 (5 bases). CDR3 length: 13 residues. Germline lookup yields CDR1 GTSNPN and CDR2 SVGIG (reference sequence). Trimming shortened V by 3 bases and J by 0 bases, and 8 bases separated the two germline ends. CDR3 sequence: CAWSTGLNTEAFF. The CDR3 DNA sequence: TGTGCCTGGAGCACAGGCTTGAACACTGAAGCTTTCTTT.

The V and J genes are TRBV15 and TRBJ2-7; 14 bases map to TRBD2. The CDR3 runs to 16 residues. CDR1 and CDR2 from the germline V gene are LNHNV and YYDKDF (reference sequence). J lost 7 bases, V lost 1 base, and 6 bases had no gene match. CDR3 amino acids: CATSRATSGRAREQYF. The CDR3 DNA reads TGTGCCACCAGCAGAGCGACTAGCGGGAGGGCCCGGGAGCAGTACTTC.

The rearrangement uses TRBV28 and TRBJ2-2, with D possibly being TRBD1 or TRBD2 (5 bases each). CDR3 size: 18 residues. Trimming pared 1 base from V and 6 bases from J, leaving 21 bases between. The V gene's germline CDR1 is MDHEN and CDR2 SYDVKM. The CDR3 DNA is TGTGCCAGCAGTTTATTTGCGTCTGCTCGGGGACCTGCCGGGGAGCTGTTTTTT. Translation gives CASSLFASARGPAGELFF.

The chain joins TRBV5-1 to TRBJ2-7; maybe TRBD2 (6 bases). This CDR3 region has 14 residues. Between the trimmed V and J ends, which lost 4 bases and 3 bases, there was a span of 14 bases. Germline V CDR1 and CDR2: SGHRS, YFSETQ. CDR3 bases: TGCGCCAGCAGCCCGGCCCACGGGAGCTACGAGCAGTACTTC. Translating it yields CASSPAHGSYEQYF.

This clone has just one count. V and J are TRBV24-1 and TRBJ1-1, with D maybe TRBD1 (6 bases). Trimming pared 8 bases from V and 1 base from J, leaving 10 bases between. Germline values: CDR1 KGHDR, CDR2 SFDVKD. The CDR3 length is 13 residues. CDR3 coding DNA: TGTGCCACCATCCCGGGACAGAACACTGAAGCTTTCTTT. It is translated as CATIPGQNTEAFF.

This chain connects TRBV9 to TRBJ1-5; 7 bases match TRBD1. Germline values: CDR1 SGDLS, CDR2 YYNGEE. The junction had 6 bases not matched to a gene; V was cut back by 3 bases and J by 6 bases. CDR3 length: 14 amino acids. The CDR3 nucleotides read TGTGCCAGCAGCGCGGGACAGCTACGTCAGCCCCAGCATTTT. As protein: CASSAGQLRQPQHF.

The genes are TRBV9 and TRBJ2-1; D remains ambiguous. The CDR3 runs 14 residues. V was pared by 0 bases and J by 4 bases, with 8 bases between. Germline CDR1 SGDLS, CDR2 YYNGEE. The CDR3 here is CASSVASQYNEQFF. The CDR3 region has the DNA TGTGCCAGCAGCGTAGCTTCCCAGTACAATGAGCAGTTCTTC. Drawing the rest from reference TRBV9 and TRBJ2-1, the complete variable domain is DSGVTQTPKHLITATGQRVTLRCSPRSGDLSVYWYQQSLDQGLQFLIQYYNGEERAKGNILERFSAQQFPDLHSELNLSSLELGDSALYFCASSVASQYNEQFFGPGTRLTVL.

This rearrangement joins TRBV18 to TRBJ2-1, with D unresolved. V was trimmed by 1 base and J by 6 bases, leaving 16 bases between them. Germline V gives CDR1 KGHSH, CDR2 LQKENI. This CDR3 contains 16 residues. DNA of the CDR3: TGTGCCAGCTCACCACTTGGCCAAATACCCCCCAATGAGCAGTTCTTC. Residues: CASSPLGQIPPNEQFF.

The CDR3 reads CASRRRQGMSYEQYF. The DNA for the CDR3 is TGTGCCAGCAGACGAAGACAGGGGATGTCCTACGAGCAGTACTTC. V gene TRBV28 combines with J gene TRBJ2-7, with TRBD1 matching over 8 bases. The CDR3 length is 15 residues. The trim removed 6 bases at V and 1 base at J, leaving 8 bases unmatched. CDR1 and CDR2 from the germline V gene are MDHEN and SYDVKM.

CDR3 in amino acids: CASSVEPGSSSYNEQFF. In DNA, the CDR3 is TGTGCCAGCAGCGTAGAACCGGGGTCCAGCTCCTACAATGAGCAGTTCTTC. The chain links TRBV9 to TRBJ2-1; weak D call: TRBD2 (5 bases). From germline, CDR1 is SGDLS and CDR2 YYNGEE. Trimming removed 0 bases at V and 0 bases at J, with 13 bases between. This CDR3 comprises 17 residues.

The rearrangement links TRBV28 to TRBJ1-6; D uncertain. The CDR3 spans 15 residues. V was clipped by 7 bases and J by 0 bases, with 10 bases between them. The germline CDR1 and CDR2 sequences are MDHEN and SYDVKM. The CDR3 protein is CASNFGSSYNSPLHF. The CDR3, as DNA: TGTGCCAGCAACTTCGGGAGCTCCTATAATTCACCCCTCCACTTT.

This clone was observed a single time. The chain uses TRBV7-9 and TRBJ2-7; 10 bases agree with TRBD2. Per germline, CDR1 SEHNR and CDR2 FQNEAQ (reference sequence). This CDR3 spans 16 amino acids. The junction had 8 bases not matched to a gene; V was cut back by 3 bases and J by 3 bases. In DNA form, the CDR3 reads TGTGCCAGCAGCTTTACTAGCGGGAAGGTTTTCTACGAGCAGTACTTC. Translating it yields CASSFTSGKVFYEQYF.

CDR3 nucleotides: TGTGCCAGCTCACCCGGGGGTAGGGATTCACCCCTCCACTTT. Protein product: CASSPGGRDSPLHF. The chain recombines TRBV18 with TRBJ1-6; possible D gene TRBD1, 5 bases. The germline V and J ends were trimmed by 3 bases and 8 bases, with 11 bases remaining between them. From germline, CDR1 is KGHSH and CDR2 LQKENI. CDR3 size: 14 residues.

This clone has only one observation. The V call is TRBV5-1, the J call TRBJ2-4; tentatively, D is TRBD2 (7 bases). This CDR3 has 13 residues. V lost 7 bases to trimming and J lost 5 bases, with 13 bases between them. The germline V gene has CDR1 SGHRS and CDR2 YFSETQ. CDR3 sequence (DNA): TGCGCCAGCGCCCGGGGGGCCGAAAACATTCAGTACTTC. Translated: CASARGAENIQYF.

The chain joins TRBV11-3 to TRBJ2-5; 8 nucleotides line up with TRBD2. Germline CDR1 SGHNT, CDR2 YENEEA. V lost 1 base and J lost 2; bases outside the gene matches: 3. There are 15 residues in the CDR3. CDR3 coding DNA: TGTGCCAGCAGCTTAGGAACTAGCGGACAAGAGACCCAGTACTTC. Protein: CASSLGTSGQETQYF.

The chain couples TRBV28 to TRBJ1-2; no firm D call. This CDR3 has 15 residues. From germline, CDR1 is MDHEN and CDR2 SYDVKM. V lost 6 bases, J lost 7 bases, and 21 bases lay in between. The DNA for the CDR3 is TGTGCCAGCAGCTCCTCAGCGGGCGCGGTGAGTGGCTACACCTTC. It yields the protein CASSSSAGAVSGYTF.

The chain recombines TRBV6-5 with TRBJ1-5; 9 positions agree with TRBD1. Germline V gives CDR1 MNHEY, CDR2 SVGAGI. The J segment lost 6 bases and the V segment lost 4 bases, leaving 4 bases of the junction unmatched. There are 14 residues in the CDR3. The DNA of the CDR3 is TGTGCCAGCAGTTCGGGGACAGGGATTCAGCCCCAGCATTTT. Residues: CASSSGTGIQPQHF.

This clone was picked up one time. The rearrangement links TRBV7-2 to TRBJ1-5; a weak D match, TRBD1 (6 bases). The V gene's germline CDR1 is SGHTA and CDR2 FQGNSA. V was trimmed by 4 bases and J by 4 bases, leaving 17 bases between them. The CDR3 extends over 16 amino acids. The CDR3 coding sequence is TGTGCCAGCAGCTCCCATGGAGGGGGTGTGAATCAGCCCCAGCATTTT. Amino acid sequence: CASSSHGGGVNQPQHF.

This clone was found a few times. V gene TRBV2 combines with J gene TRBJ2-5; unclear D gene. The CDR3 totals 11 residues. Germline V gives CDR1 SNHLY, CDR2 FYNNEI. V was pared by 9 bases and J by 2 bases, with 7 bases between. In DNA form, the CDR3 reads TGTGCCAGTACAGCACAAGAGACCCAGTACTTC. Protein sequence: CASTAQETQYF.